This is a list of T cell receptor beta chains from one sample in a study of blood T cell repertoires in COVID-19. Sequenced by immunoSEQ multiplex PCR; TCRdb stores in-frame clones only, minus some. The data contain 280,000 or so clones, around 88% of them singletons. Sequencing was carried out using PBMCs or T cells enriched from blood (not recorded which). The receptors shown here come from a woman in her thirties or forties who had recovered from COVID-19. Each CDR3 is given with its conserved first and last residue. The D gene is left open where the match is weak. Size is stated for part of the rows, as once, few or many counts, or as a class when the clone is expanded.

>.|TRBV2|.|TRBJ1-1
CASSEVGPTEAFF
TGTGCCAGCAGTGAAGTGGGGCCCACTGAAGCTTTCTTT
>TRBD1|TRBV7-8|.|TRBJ2-5
CASSLGTVPYQETQYF
TGTGCCAGCAGCTTGGGGACAGTTCCCTACCAAGAGACCCAGTACTTC
>.|TRBV5-8|.|TRBJ1-1
CASSLAPGAEAFF
TGTGCCAGCAGCTTGGCTCCGGGAGCTGAAGCTTTCTTT
>TRBD2|TRBV28|few|TRBJ2-2
CASRKSGSGVTGELFF
TGTGCCAGCAGAAAAAGCGGGAGCGGGGTCACCGGGGAGCTGTTTTTT
>TRBD1|TRBV5-1|.|TRBJ2-1
CASRYSGTGNNEQFF
TGCGCCAGCAGATATTCCGGGACAGGCAACAATGAGCAGTTCTTC
>TRBD2|TRBV2|.|TRBJ2-7
CASRLLAGGPYEQYF
TGTGCCAGCAGACTACTAGCGGGAGGTCCGTACGAGCAGTACTTC
>TRBD2|TRBV24-1|.|TRBJ2-1
CATSDSWTSAYNEQFF
TGTGCCACCAGTGATTCCTGGACTAGCGCCTACAATGAGCAGTTCTTC
>TRBD1|TRBV7-6|.|TRBJ2-1
CASSLEGQDSDNEQFF
TGTGCCAGCAGCTTAGAGGGACAGGACAGTGACAATGAGCAGTTCTTC
>TRBD2|TRBV2|.|TRBJ2-3
CASSARGLAGFTDTQYF
TGTGCCAGCAGTGCCCGTGGACTAGCGGGGTTCACAGATACGCAGTATTTT
>TRBD1|TRBV19|.|TRBJ2-1
CASSLPSTGLVNEQFF
TGTGCCAGTAGTCTGCCTTCGACAGGGCTGGTAAATGAGCAGTTCTTC
>TRBD2|TRBV29-1|.|TRBJ2-1
CSVEPLAGDEQFF
TGCAGCGTTGAACCGCTAGCGGGAGATGAGCAGTTCTTC
>.|TRBV27|.|TRBJ2-4
CASSPQGGGAKNIQYF
TGTGCCAGCAGTCCTCAAGGGGGAGGGGCCAAAAACATTCAGTACTTC
>.|TRBV10-1|.|TRBJ2-7
CASAWVAEAYEQYF
TGCGCCTCAGCGTGGGTAGCGGAAGCCTACGAGCAGTACTTC
>.|TRBV7-3|.|TRBJ2-7
CASSWGPGREQYF
TGTGCCAGCAGCTGGGGGCCGGGTCGCGAGCAGTACTTC
>.|TRBV30|.|TRBJ2-7
CAWSVIAGEQYF
TGTGCCTGGAGTGTTATTGCGGGTGAGCAGTACTTC
>TRBD1|TRBV29-1|.|TRBJ1-1
CSGRQGFVNTEAFF
TGCAGCGGTCGACAGGGGTTCGTGAACACTGAAGCTTTCTTT
>.|TRBV7-2|.|TRBJ1-6
CASSLVDSHNSPLHF
TGTGCCAGCAGCTTAGTTGACAGTCATAATTCACCCCTCCACTTT
>.|TRBV19|.|TRBJ2-1
CASRRDSSYNEQFF
TGTGCCAGCAGGCGGGATAGCTCCTACAATGAGCAGTTCTTC
>.|TRBV7-2|.|TRBJ2-1
CASSLNVWTEQFF
TGTGCCAGCAGCTTAAATGTCTGGACAGAGCAGTTCTTC
>TRBD1|TRBV6-2/TRBV6-3|few|TRBJ2-3
CASSYIIPGQGTDTQYF
TGTGCCAGCAGTTACATAATTCCGGGACAGGGCACAGATACGCAGTATTTT
>.|TRBV5-1|.|TRBJ1-1
CASGLARDTEAFF
TGCGCCAGCGGACTCGCTAGGGACACTGAAGCTTTCTTT
>.|TRBV19|few|TRBJ2-5
CASSILKSRTQQETQYF
TGTGCCAGTAGTATCCTTAAGTCGCGGACACAGCAAGAGACCCAGTACTTC
>.|TRBV5-6|.|TRBJ2-7
CASSLLGDEQYF
TGTGCCAGCAGCTTGTTGGGCGACGAGCAGTACTTC
>.|TRBV5-1|.|TRBJ1-1
CASSFTVGANTEAFF
TGCGCCAGCAGCTTTACCGTGGGGGCGAACACTGAAGCTTTCTTT
>TRBD2|TRBV9|.|TRBJ2-7
CASSGLAGGLGYEQYF
TGTGCCAGCAGCGGACTAGCGGGAGGCCTGGGTTACGAGCAGTACTTC
>.|TRBV11-2|.|TRBJ1-3
CASSLMGHTVSGNTIYF
TGTGCCAGCAGCTTAATGGGACATACGGTCTCTGGAAACACCATATATTTT
>TRBD2|TRBV2|.|TRBJ2-5
CASREGASGRKTQYF
TGTGCCAGCAGGGAAGGGGCTAGCGGGAGGAAGACCCAGTACTTC
>.|TRBV7-2|.|TRBJ2-5
CASSHGGLQETQYF
TGTGCCAGCAGCCATGGAGGGCTACAAGAGACCCAGTACTTC
>TRBD2|TRBV11-2|.|TRBJ2-1
CASSPAGTRVNEQFF
TGTGCCAGCAGCCCGGCCGGGACTAGGGTGAATGAGCAGTTCTTC
>.|TRBV7-6|.|TRBJ1-6
CASSPQASGYNSPLHF
TGTGCCAGCAGCCCCCAGGCGTCCGGCTATAATTCACCCCTCCACTTT
>.|TRBV4-3|.|TRBJ2-1
CASSQKFSAVSSSYNEQFF
TGCGCCAGCAGCCAAAAGTTCTCGGCGGTGTCGAGCTCCTACAATGAGCAGTTCTTC
>TRBD1|TRBV5-1|.|TRBJ1-1
CASSADRVGSTEAFF
TGCGCCAGCAGCGCGGACAGGGTGGGGTCAACTGAAGCTTTCTTT
>TRBD2|TRBV12-3/TRBV12-4|.|TRBJ2-1
CASRPSTSGKQFF
TGTGCCAGCAGACCTAGTACTAGCGGGAAGCAGTTCTTC
>TRBD2|TRBV7-3|once|TRBJ2-2
CASSLSSGRYTGELFF
TGTGCCAGCAGCTTATCCAGCGGGAGATACACCGGGGAGCTGTTTTTT
>.|TRBV24-1|.|TRBJ1-2
CATSDLRAGRGVGYTF
TGTGCCACCAGTGATTTACGAGCCGGCAGGGGCGTTGGCTACACCTTC
>TRBD1|TRBV15|.|TRBJ2-1
CATSRQGQVNEQFF
TGTGCCACCAGCAGACAGGGACAGGTCAATGAGCAGTTCTTC
>.|TRBV24-1|.|TRBJ2-5
CATSDPSPGRKETQYF
TGTGCCACCAGTGATCCCTCCCCTGGGAGAAAAGAGACCCAGTACTTC
>TRBD2|TRBV10-3|.|TRBJ2-2
CAISPTSGANTGELFF
TGTGCCATCAGCCCGACTAGCGGCGCGAACACCGGGGAGCTGTTTTTT
>TRBD2|TRBV18|.|TRBJ2-5
CASSGIGTTSRETQYF
TGTGCCAGCTCGGGGATCGGGACTACTTCACGGGAGACCCAGTACTTC
>.|TRBV11-3|.|TRBJ2-1
CASSLGAYNEQFF
TGTGCCAGCAGCTTAGGGGCGTACAATGAGCAGTTCTTC
>.|TRBV19|once|TRBJ1-5
CASSPPGGQPQHF
TGTGCCAGTAGTCCCCCGGGGGGTCAGCCCCAGCATTTT
>.|TRBV19|.|TRBJ1-1
CASINSRGGRNTEAFF
TGTGCCAGTATCAACTCAAGGGGGGGCAGGAACACTGAAGCTTTCTTT
>.|TRBV5-1|.|TRBJ2-3
CARKGVGTDTQYF
TGCGCCCGAAAGGGAGTTGGCACAGATACGCAGTATTTT
>.|TRBV28|.|TRBJ2-3
CASTMLGIAGADTDTQYF
TGTGCCAGCACCATGTTGGGAATTGCTGGGGCGGATACAGATACGCAGTATTTT
>.|TRBV7-8|.|TRBJ2-2
CASSLQGGELFF
TGTGCCAGCAGCTTGCAGGGCGGGGAGCTGTTTTTT
>.|TRBV7-2|.|TRBJ1-1
CASSSYRSETEAFF
TGTGCCAGCAGCTCTTACAGGTCTGAGACTGAAGCTTTCTTT
>.|TRBV28|.|TRBJ1-4
CASSPPRRLNEKLFF
TGTGCCAGCAGTCCCCCGAGGAGGCTAAATGAAAAACTGTTTTTT
>.|TRBV6-6|once|TRBJ2-7
CASSYGRSGIEQYF
TGTGCCAGCAGTTACGGCAGGTCGGGGATCGAGCAGTACTTC
>TRBD1|TRBV4-3|.|TRBJ1-4
CASSPDRATNEKLFF
TGCGCCAGCAGCCCGGACAGGGCAACTAATGAAAAACTGTTTTTT
>.|TRBV12-3/TRBV12-4|.|TRBJ2-1
CASSFRLPEQFF
TGTGCCAGCAGTTTTCGTCTCCCTGAGCAGTTCTTC
>TRBD2|TRBV2|.|TRBJ2-3
CASSGLAGGDTQYF
TGTGCCAGCAGTGGGCTAGCGGGAGGAGATACGCAGTATTTT
>TRBD1|TRBV7-9|.|TRBJ1-2
CASSLDQGAHGYTF
TGTGCCAGCAGCTTAGATCAGGGGGCACATGGCTACACCTTC
>TRBD1|TRBV9|.|TRBJ1-5
CASSVGDRWNQPQHF
TGTGCCAGCAGCGTAGGGGACAGGTGGAATCAGCCCCAGCATTTT
>.|TRBV29-1|.|TRBJ2-7
CSVRRNSGSSSYEQYF
TGCAGCGTCCGCCGTAACTCAGGGTCCAGCTCCTACGAGCAGTACTTC
>.|TRBV7-2|.|TRBJ2-2
CASSLGRENTGELFF
TGTGCCAGCAGCTTGGGGCGGGAGAACACCGGGGAGCTGTTTTTT
>.|TRBV7-9|once|TRBJ2-7
CASSLQGSGYEQYF
TGTGCCAGCAGCTTACAGGGTTCCGGGTACGAGCAGTACTTC
>.|TRBV4-1|.|TRBJ1-1
CASSLPDRMNTEAFF
TGCGCCAGCAGCCTTCCCGACAGAATGAACACTGAAGCTTTCTTT
>TRBD2|TRBV10-3|.|TRBJ2-3
CAIRVLAGADTQYF
TGTGCCATCAGGGTGCTAGCGGGAGCAGATACGCAGTATTTT
>.|TRBV5-5|.|TRBJ2-2
CASSTRLGHTGELFF
TGTGCCAGCAGCACAAGACTAGGCCACACCGGGGAGCTGTTTTTT